These 14 T cell receptor beta chains were sequenced from one sample in a study of cytomegalovirus exposure and HLA in healthy donors. PCR used 60 Vbeta primers and 13 Jbeta primers. Clones were sequenced by immunoSEQ multiplex PCR, and TCRdb holds only the in-frame ones, with some missing. The sample has some 90,000 clones, 78% seen once; the top ten hold 3% to 4%. Source material: PBMCs. These TCRs come from a woman in her thirties or forties in good health and CMV-seronegative.

This chain connects TRBV11-2 to TRBJ2-7; weak D call: TRBD2 (5 bases). The CDR3 loop spans 15 amino acids. The V and J ends lost 2 bases and 3 bases respectively, with 14 bases between them. Germline V gene lookup returns CDR1 SGHAT and CDR2 FQNNGV. The CDR3 DNA sequence: TGTGCCAGCAGCTTACCGGACTCAAGGGTCTACGAGCAGTACTTC. This codes for CASSLPDSRVYEQYF. Filled out from reference TRBV11-2 and TRBJ2-7, the complete variable domain reads EAGVAQSPRYKIIEKRQSVAFWCNPISGHATLYWYQQILGQGPKLLIQFQNNGVVDDSQLPKDRFSAERLKGVDSTLKIQPAKLEDSAVYLCASSLPDSRVYEQYFGPGTRLTVT.

This clone was picked up a small number of times. This chain uses TRBV6-1 with TRBJ1-2; D gene unclear. Trimming shortened V by 4 bases and J by 6 bases, and 12 bases separated the two germline ends. The germline gives CDR1 MNHNS, CDR2 SASEGT. This CDR3 is built from 13 residues. In DNA form, the CDR3 reads TGTGCCAGCAGTGGCCCGGGGTTCAATGGCTACACCTTC. Its protein product is CASSGPGFNGYTF.

The count of this clone is one. V usage is TRBV6-5 and J usage is TRBJ1-1; weak D call: TRBD1 (5 bases). The CDR3 length is 15 residues. Trimming removed 0 bases from V and 0 bases from J, with 8 bases in between. Germline V gene lookup returns CDR1 MNHEY and CDR2 SVGAGI. The chain's CDR3 is CASSYSQGMNTEAFF. In DNA form, the CDR3 reads TGTGCCAGCAGTTACTCGCAGGGAATGAACACTGAAGCTTTCTTT.

J is TRBJ2-3 and V is TRBV28; TRBD2 aligns across 8 bases. This CDR3 has 16 residues. With V trimmed by 3 bases and J by 2 bases, 7 bases remained unmatched. The germline V gene has CDR1 MDHEN and CDR2 SYDVKM. Here the CDR3 DNA reads TGTGCCAGCAGTTTCCTACTAGCGGACCCCACAGATACGCAGTATTTT. Translated, it gives CASSFLLADPTDTQYF.

Here the CDR3 DNA reads TGTGCCACCAGCAGAAATCGAGGACTGCTCCGAGACAATGAGCAGTTCTTC. It yields the protein CATSRNRGLLRDNEQFF. This rearrangement joins TRBV15 to TRBJ2-1; D perhaps matches TRBD2 (5 bases). The CDR3 covers 17 residues. Germline-derived CDR1 and CDR2 are LNHNV and YYDKDF (reference sequence). Between the trimmed V and J ends, which lost 2 bases and 5 bases, there was a span of 19 bases. The whole variable domain, remainder taken from reference TRBV15 and TRBJ2-1, is DAMVIQNPRYQVTQFGKPVTLSCSQTLNHNVMYWYQQKSSQAPKLLFHYYDKDFNNEADTPDNFQSRRPNTSFCFLDIRSPGLGDTAMYLCATSRNRGLLRDNEQFFGPGTRLTVL.

The chain links TRBV19 to TRBJ1-1, with 7 bases aligning to TRBD1. The CDR3 totals 14 residues. Per germline, CDR1 LNHDA and CDR2 SQIVND (reference sequence). Losses at the gene ends were 4 bases for V and 5 bases for J; bases not matched to a gene: 7. The CDR3 coding sequence is TGTGCCAGTAGTACCTTCGACAGGGAGACTGAAGCTTTCTTT. It specifies CASSTFDRETEAFF.

This chain connects TRBV29-1 to TRBJ2-1, with D possibly matching TRBD1 (6 bases). V was trimmed by 5 bases and J by 3 bases, leaving 8 bases between them. Germline CDR1 SQVTM, CDR2 ANQGSEA. The CDR3 has 12 amino acids. The CDR3 here is CSVRTVYNEQFF. The CDR3 nucleotides are TGCAGCGTTCGGACAGTCTACAATGAGCAGTTCTTC.

This clone was seen a few times. This chain connects TRBV5-4 to TRBJ1-1; 10 bases are shared with TRBD1. V was clipped by 2 bases and J by 6 bases; unmatched bases: 7. The CDR3 loop spans 15 amino acids. The germline V gene encodes CDR1 SGHNT and CDR2 YYREEE (reference sequence). The CDR3 is CASSLRQGAVAEAFF. The CDR3 DNA reads TGTGCCAGCAGCTTACGACAGGGGGCGGTTGCTGAAGCTTTCTTT.

The chain carries TRBV14 and TRBJ2-7; TRBD2 might be the D (6 bases). The germline gives CDR1 SGHDN, CDR2 FVKESK. V shed 3 bases and J shed 3 bases, with 12 bases lying between them. This CDR3 spans 14 amino acids. Here the CDR3 DNA reads TGTGCCAGCAGCCACCGGGACTCCCGCTACGAGCAGTACTTC. It translates to CASSHRDSRYEQYF.

The chain uses TRBV5-1 and TRBJ2-1; the D is unclear. Per the germline V gene, CDR1 is SGHRS and CDR2 is YFSETQ. The CDR3 is 16 residues long. Between the trimmed V and J ends, which lost 1 base and 0 bases, there was a span of 11 bases. CDR3 residues: CASSLNTPSSYNEQFF. CDR3 coding DNA: TGCGCCAGCAGCTTGAATACCCCCAGCTCCTACAATGAGCAGTTCTTC.

The chain is built from TRBV30 and TRBJ1-4; a possible D gene is TRBD1 (5 bases). The CDR3 loop spans 13 amino acids. The germline gives CDR1 GTSNPN, CDR2 SVGIG (reference sequence). V gave up 2 bases and J gave up 8 bases, with 12 bases separating them. CDR3 sequence (DNA): TGTGCCTGGAGTTGGGCAGGGAACGAAAAACTGTTTTTT. It codes for CAWSWAGNEKLFF. Combining the CDR3 with reference TRBV30 and TRBJ1-4 gives the whole variable domain SQTIHQWPATLVQPVGSPLSLECTVEGTSNPNLYWYRQAAGRGLQLLFYSVGIGQISSEVPQNLSASRPQDRQFILSSKKLLLSDSGFYLCAWSWAGNEKLFFGSGTQLSVL.

V usage is TRBV7-2 and J usage is TRBJ2-7; TRBD2 agrees at 8 bases. The CDR3 has 14 amino acids. V lost 5 bases and J lost 0; bases outside the gene matches: 3. Looked up from germline, CDR1 is SGHTA and CDR2 is FQGNSA. The CDR3 DNA is TGTGCCAGCAGCGGCGCGGGGGGCTCCTACGAGCAGTACTTC. Protein: CASSGAGGSYEQYF.

The chain is built from TRBV5-1 and TRBJ1-3; 10 positions match TRBD1. Germline V CDR1 and CDR2: SGHRS, YFSETQ. This CDR3 is built from 18 residues. With 3 bases clipped from V and 2 bases from J, the junction kept 11 bases outside the gene matches. CDR3 sequence reads: CASSSLGQGVTAGNTIYF. The CDR3 DNA is TGCGCCAGCAGCTCCCTAGGACAGGGGGTAACAGCTGGAAACACCATATATTTT.

This clone qualifies as medium-sized. This chain connects TRBV4-2 to TRBJ2-5; TRBD1 might be the D (6 bases). The CDR3 covers 15 residues. V lost 7 bases, J lost 2 bases, and 17 bases lay in between. Germline CDR1 reads LGHNA; CDR2 reads YNFKEQ. Here the CDR3 reads CASTLNRGGQETQYF. In nucleotides, the CDR3 is TGTGCCAGCACCCTGAATAGAGGGGGACAAGAGACCCAGTACTTC.